Reported below is one TCR beta chain. This sample was taken from a study of blood T cells in healthy people across ages. It was with a sample-barcoded 5' primer and a J-beta primer mix that a second PCR of roughly 7 to 12 cycles was run. Each of the cDNA molecules was tagged by a template-switch adaptor with 12 random nucleotides. TCRdb fed the 5' RACE reads into MiXCR, producing one record per CDR3 protein. The sample includes roughly 1,100,000 distinct CDR3 sequences, under 30% of them seen just once. This CDR3 spans 15 amino acids. Between the trimmed V and J ends, which lost 2 bases and 7 bases, there was a span of 12 bases. The same sample was also studied in work on T cells of mothers and their children. This second study notes: The study found slightly higher but non-significant overlap in related versus unrelated mother-child pairs.

Sequencing was carried out using blood. This receptor was obtained from a girl aged 2-15 years in good health. The genes are TRBV12-3 or TRBV12-4 and TRBJ1-6; D is perhaps TRBD1 (6 bases). The CDR3 sequence: CASSLYRDSNSPLHF. DNA for the CDR3: TGTGCCAGCAGTTTATACAGGGATTCAAATTCACCCCTCCACTTT.